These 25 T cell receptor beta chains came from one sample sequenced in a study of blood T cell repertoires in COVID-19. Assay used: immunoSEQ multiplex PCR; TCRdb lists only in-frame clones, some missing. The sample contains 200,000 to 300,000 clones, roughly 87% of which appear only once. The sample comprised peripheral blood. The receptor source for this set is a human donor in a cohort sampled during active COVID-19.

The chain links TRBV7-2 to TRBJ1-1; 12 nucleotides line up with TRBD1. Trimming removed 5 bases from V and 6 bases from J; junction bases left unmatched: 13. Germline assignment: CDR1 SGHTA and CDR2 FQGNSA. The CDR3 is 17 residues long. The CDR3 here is CASSPRPGQGAISEAFF. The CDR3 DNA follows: TGTGCCAGCAGCCCCCGACCGGGACAGGGGGCGATCTCTGAAGCTTTCTTT.

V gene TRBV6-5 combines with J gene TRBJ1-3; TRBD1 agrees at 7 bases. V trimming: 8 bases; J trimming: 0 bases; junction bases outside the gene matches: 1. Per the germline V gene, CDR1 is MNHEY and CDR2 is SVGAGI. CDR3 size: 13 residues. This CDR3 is CASRDSSGNTIYF. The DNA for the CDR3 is TGTGCCAGCCGGGACAGCTCTGGAAACACCATATATTTT.

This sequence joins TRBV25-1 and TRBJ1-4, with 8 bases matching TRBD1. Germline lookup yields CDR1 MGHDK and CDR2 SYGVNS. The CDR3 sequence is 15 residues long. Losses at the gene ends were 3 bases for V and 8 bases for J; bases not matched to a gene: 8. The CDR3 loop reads CASSDTGGVWEKLFF. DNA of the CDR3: TGTGCCAGCAGTGATACAGGGGGGGTATGGGAAAAACTGTTTTTT.

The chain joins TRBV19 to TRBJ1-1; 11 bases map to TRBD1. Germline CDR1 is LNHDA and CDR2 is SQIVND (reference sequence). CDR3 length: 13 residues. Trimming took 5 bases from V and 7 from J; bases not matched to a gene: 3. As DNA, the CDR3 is TGTGCCAGTAGTCTGGGACAGGGGGGTGAAGCTTTCTTT. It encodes CASSLGQGGEAFF.

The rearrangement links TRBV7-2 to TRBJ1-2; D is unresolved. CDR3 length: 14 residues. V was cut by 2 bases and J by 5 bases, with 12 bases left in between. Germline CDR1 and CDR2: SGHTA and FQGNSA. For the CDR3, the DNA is TGTGCCAGCAGCTTATATACGACTAGTTATGGCTACACCTTC. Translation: CASSLYTTSYGYTF.

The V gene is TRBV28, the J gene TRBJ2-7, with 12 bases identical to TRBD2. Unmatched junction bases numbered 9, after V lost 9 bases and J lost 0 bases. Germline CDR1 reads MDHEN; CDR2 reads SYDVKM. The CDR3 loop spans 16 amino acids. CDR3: CASTGLAGTSSYEQYF. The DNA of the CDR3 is TGTGCCAGTACTGGACTAGCGGGAACAAGCTCCTACGAGCAGTACTTC.

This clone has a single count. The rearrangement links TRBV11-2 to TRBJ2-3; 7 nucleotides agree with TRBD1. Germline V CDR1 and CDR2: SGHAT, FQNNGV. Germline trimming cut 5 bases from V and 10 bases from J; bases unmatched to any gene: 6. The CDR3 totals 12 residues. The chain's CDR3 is CASSPHRGPQYF. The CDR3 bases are TGTGCCAGCAGCCCACACAGGGGACCGCAGTATTTT.

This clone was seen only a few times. This CDR3 is CASSGGQGSYNEQFF. The CDR3, as DNA: TGCGCCAGCAGCGGGGGACAGGGGTCCTACAATGAGCAGTTCTTC. The chain employs TRBV5-1 and TRBJ2-1, with 10 bases aligning to TRBD1. Trimming at V came to 4 bases and at J to 1 base, leaving 2 bases not matched to a gene. The CDR3 length is 15 residues. Germline V gene lookup returns CDR1 SGHRS and CDR2 YFSETQ.

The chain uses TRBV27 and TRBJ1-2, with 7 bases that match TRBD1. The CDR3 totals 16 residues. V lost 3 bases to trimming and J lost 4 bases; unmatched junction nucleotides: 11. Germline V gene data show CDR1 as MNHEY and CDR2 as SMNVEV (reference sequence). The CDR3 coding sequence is TGTGCCAGCAGTTTCTCTATAGCTGGACAGGCCTATGGCTACACCTTC. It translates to CASSFSIAGQAYGYTF.

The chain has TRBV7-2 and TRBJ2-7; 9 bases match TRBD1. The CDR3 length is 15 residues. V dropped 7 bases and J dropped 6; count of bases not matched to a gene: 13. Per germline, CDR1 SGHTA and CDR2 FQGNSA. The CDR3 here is CASTAGGTGLLEQYF. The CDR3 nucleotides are TGTGCCAGCACCGCGGGCGGGACAGGGCTGCTCGAGCAGTACTTC.

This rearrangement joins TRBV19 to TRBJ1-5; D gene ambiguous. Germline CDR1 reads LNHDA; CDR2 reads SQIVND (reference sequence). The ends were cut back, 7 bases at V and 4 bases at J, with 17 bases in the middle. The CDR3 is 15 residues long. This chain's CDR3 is CASTPGGQPNQPQHF. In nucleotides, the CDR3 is TGTGCCAGTACCCCCGGAGGGCAGCCTAATCAGCCCCAGCATTTT.

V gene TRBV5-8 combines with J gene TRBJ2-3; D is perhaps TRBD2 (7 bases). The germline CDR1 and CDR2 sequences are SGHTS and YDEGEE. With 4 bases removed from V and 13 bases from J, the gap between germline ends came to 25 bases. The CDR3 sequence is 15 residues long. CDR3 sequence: CASSPHDGGPLGKYF. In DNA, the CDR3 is TGTGCCAGCAGCCCCCATGACGGGGGGCCCCTTGGGAAGTATTTT.

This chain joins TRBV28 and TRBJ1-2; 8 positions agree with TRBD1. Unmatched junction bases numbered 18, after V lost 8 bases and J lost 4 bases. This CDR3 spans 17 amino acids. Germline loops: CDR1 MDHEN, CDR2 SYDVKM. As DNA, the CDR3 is TGTGCCAGCCGATCTAGGGGGGACAGGCTGAAGGGCTATGGCTACACCTTC. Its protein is CASRSRGDRLKGYGYTF.

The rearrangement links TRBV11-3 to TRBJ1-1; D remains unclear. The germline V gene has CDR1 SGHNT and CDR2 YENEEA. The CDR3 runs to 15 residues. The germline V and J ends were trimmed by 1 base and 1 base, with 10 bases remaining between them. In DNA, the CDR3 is TGTGCCAGCAGCTTAGGAACGGGAACGAACACTGAAGCTTTCTTT. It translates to CASSLGTGTNTEAFF.

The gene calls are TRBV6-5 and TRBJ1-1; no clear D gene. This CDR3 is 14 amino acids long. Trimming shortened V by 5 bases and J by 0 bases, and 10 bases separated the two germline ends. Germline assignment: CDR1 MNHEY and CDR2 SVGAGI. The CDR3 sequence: CASSRELLNTEAFF. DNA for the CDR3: TGTGCCAGCAGTCGAGAGCTCTTGAACACTGAAGCTTTCTTT.

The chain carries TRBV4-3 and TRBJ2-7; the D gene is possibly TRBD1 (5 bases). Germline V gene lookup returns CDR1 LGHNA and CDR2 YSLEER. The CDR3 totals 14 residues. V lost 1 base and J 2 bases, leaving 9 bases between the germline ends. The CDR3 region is CASSQGGRAYEQYF. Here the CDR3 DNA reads TGCGCCAGCAGCCAAGGGGGCAGGGCCTACGAGCAGTACTTC.

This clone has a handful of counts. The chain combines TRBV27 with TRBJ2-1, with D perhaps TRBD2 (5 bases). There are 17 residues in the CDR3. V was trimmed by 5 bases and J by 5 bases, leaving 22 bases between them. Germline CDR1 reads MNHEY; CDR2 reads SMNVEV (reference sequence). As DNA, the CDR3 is TGTGCCAGCAGTAGGCTAGGTTGGTCCGCCGGGGACAATGAGCAGTTCTTC. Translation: CASSRLGWSAGDNEQFF.

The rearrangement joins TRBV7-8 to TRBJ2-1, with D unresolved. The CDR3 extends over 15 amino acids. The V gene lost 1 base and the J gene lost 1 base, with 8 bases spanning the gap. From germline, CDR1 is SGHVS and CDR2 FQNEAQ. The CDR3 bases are TGTGCCAGCAGCTTAGTACTCTGGTCCTACAATGAGCAGTTCTTC. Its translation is CASSLVLWSYNEQFF.

The CDR3 loop is CASTTGEFLSGNTIYF. CDR3 DNA sequence: TGTGCCAGTACTACGGGGGAGTTCCTCTCTGGAAACACCATATATTTT. The V gene is TRBV19, the J gene TRBJ1-3, with TRBD1 as a possible D gene (5 bases). This CDR3 is built from 16 residues. CDR1 is LNHDA, CDR2 SQIVND, per germline (reference sequence). Trimming removed 7 bases from V and 0 bases from J, with 16 bases in between.

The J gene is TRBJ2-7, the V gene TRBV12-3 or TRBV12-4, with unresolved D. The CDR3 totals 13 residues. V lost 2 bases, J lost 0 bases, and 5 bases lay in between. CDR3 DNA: TGTGCCAGCAGTTTATCTAGCTCCTACGAGCAGTACTTC. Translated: CASSLSSSYEQYF.

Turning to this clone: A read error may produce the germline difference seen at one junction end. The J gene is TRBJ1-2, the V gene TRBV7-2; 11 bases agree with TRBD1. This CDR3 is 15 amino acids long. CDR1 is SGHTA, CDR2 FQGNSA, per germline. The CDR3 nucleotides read TGTGCCAGCAACTTAATCGGGACAGGGGGAAATGGCTACACCTTC. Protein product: CASNLIGTGGNGYTF.

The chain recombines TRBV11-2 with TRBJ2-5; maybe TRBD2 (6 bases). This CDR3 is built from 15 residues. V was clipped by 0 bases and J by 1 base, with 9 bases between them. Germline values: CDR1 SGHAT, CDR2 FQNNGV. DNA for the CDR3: TGTGCCAGCAGCTTAGATGGCGGGGTCCAAGAGACCCAGTACTTC. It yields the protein CASSLDGGVQETQYF. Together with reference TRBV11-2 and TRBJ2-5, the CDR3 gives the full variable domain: EAGVAQSPRYKIIEKRQSVAFWCNPISGHATLYWYQQILGQGPKLLIQFQNNGVVDDSQLPKDRFSAERLKGVDSTLKIQPAKLEDSAVYLCASSLDGGVQETQYFGPGTRLLVL.

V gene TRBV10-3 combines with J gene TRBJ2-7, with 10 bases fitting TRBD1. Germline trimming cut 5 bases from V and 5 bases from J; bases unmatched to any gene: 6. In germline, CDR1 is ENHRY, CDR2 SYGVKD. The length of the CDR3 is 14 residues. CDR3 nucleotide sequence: TGTGCCATCAGTCCGGACAGGGGGAGGGACGAGCAGTACTTC. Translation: CAISPDRGRDEQYF.

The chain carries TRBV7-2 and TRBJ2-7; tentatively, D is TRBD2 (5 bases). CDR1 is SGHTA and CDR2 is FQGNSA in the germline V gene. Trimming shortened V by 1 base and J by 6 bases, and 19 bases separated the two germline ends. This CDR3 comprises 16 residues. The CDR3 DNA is TGTGCCAGCAGCTTAGGGACTGGACCAAAGTGGGTCGAGCAGTACTTC. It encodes CASSLGTGPKWVEQYF. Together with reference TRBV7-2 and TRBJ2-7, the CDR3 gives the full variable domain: GAGVSQSPSNKVTEKGKDVELRCDPISGHTALYWYRQSLGQGLEFLIYFQGNSAPDKSGLPSDRFSAERTGGSVSTLTIQRTQQEDSAVYLCASSLGTGPKWVEQYFGPGTRLTVT.

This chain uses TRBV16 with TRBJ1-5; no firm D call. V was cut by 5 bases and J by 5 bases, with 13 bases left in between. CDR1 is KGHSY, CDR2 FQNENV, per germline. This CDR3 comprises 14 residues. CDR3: CASSERSHYQPQHF. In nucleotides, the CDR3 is TGTGCCAGCAGCGAGAGGTCCCACTATCAGCCCCAGCATTTT.